Listed here are 17 T cell receptor beta chains from one sample, sequenced in a study of T cell repertoires in cytomegalovirus infection. TCRdb processed the reads anew with MiXCR; each CDR3 protein has one entry. The table has about 740,000 distinct CDR3 sequences, 33% seen once. Antigen specificity for these receptors is unknown. The specimen comprised cultured PBMCs, sampled from culture after CMV antigen stimulation. Every receptor here comes from a human donor in good health (CMV status not recorded). Some clones in this sample may be carry-over from other donors' samples.

V and J are TRBV18 and TRBJ1-1, with D hard to call. Germline V gene sequence: CDR1 KGHSH, CDR2 LQKENI. The CDR3 runs 15 residues. V was pared by 5 bases and J by 2 bases, with 15 bases between. The CDR3: CASSANPYLNTEAFF. The CDR3 DNA reads TGTGCCAGCTCAGCGAACCCATATCTAAACACTGAAGCTTTCTTT. Based on the CDR3 plus reference TRBV18 and TRBJ1-1, the full variable domain is NAGVMQNPRHLVRRRGQEARLRCSPMKGHSHVYWYRQLPEEGLKFMVYLQKENIIDESGMPKERFSAEFPKEGPSILRIQQVVRGDSAAYFCASSANPYLNTEAFFGQGTRLTVV.

A few counts support this clonotype. The chain combines TRBV4-1 with TRBJ1-2; D gene ambiguous. There are 15 residues in the CDR3. Germline values: CDR1 MGHRA, CDR2 YSYEKL. V was clipped by 0 bases and J by 2 bases, with 10 bases between them. CDR3 DNA: TGCGCCAGCAGCCAAGAGACCCCACAGAACTATGGCTACACCTTC. Its translation is CASSQETPQNYGYTF.

This clonotype appeared a few times. The chain employs TRBV14 and TRBJ1-1; D uncertain. This CDR3 region has 13 residues. Deletions cut 0 bases from V and 4 bases from J, with 6 bases between. The germline V gene has CDR1 SGHDN and CDR2 FVKESK. DNA for the CDR3: TGTGCCAGCAGCCAAGATATGGGCACTGAAGCTTTCTTT. Its protein is CASSQDMGTEAFF.

The V gene is TRBV7-6, the J gene TRBJ1-2; 11 nucleotides line up with TRBD1. V was clipped by 5 bases and J by 7 bases; unmatched bases: 18. The CDR3 has 18 amino acids. CDR1 is SGHVS, CDR2 FNYEAQ, per germline. The CDR3 protein is CASSPRTGGAGWLSGYTF. In DNA, the CDR3 is TGTGCCAGCAGCCCAAGGACAGGGGGCGCGGGCTGGCTTTCTGGCTACACCTTC.

V is TRBV10-3 and J is TRBJ2-3; 8 positions match TRBD2. The CDR3 is 14 residues long. Losses at the gene ends were 10 bases for V and 2 bases for J; bases not matched to a gene: 8. Germline V CDR1 and CDR2: ENHRY, SYGVKD. CDR3 in amino acids: CATTLAGPTDTQYF. The CDR3 DNA reads TGTGCCACAACTCTAGCGGGCCCCACAGATACGCAGTATTTT.

The gene calls are TRBV18 and TRBJ1-1; D is possibly TRBD1 (6 bases). The CDR3 runs 13 residues. From germline, CDR1 is KGHSH and CDR2 LQKENI. V lost 4 bases to trimming and J lost 6 bases, with 12 bases between them. The CDR3 coding sequence is TGTGCCAGCTCACTAAGGGGGGGATCTGAAGCTTTCTTT. It encodes CASSLRGGSEAFF.

This clonotype was counted a few times. The genes are TRBV7-6 and TRBJ1-1, with D perhaps TRBD1 (5 bases). Trimming took 5 bases from V and 4 from J, leaving 14 bases between them. CDR1 is SGHVS and CDR2 is FNYEAQ in the germline V gene. CDR3 size: 14 residues. The CDR3 DNA is TGTGCCAGCAGCCACCGGGGGGAGGGCACTGAAGCTTTCTTT. Protein product: CASSHRGEGTEAFF.

Concerning this clonotype: One junction end disagrees with the germline gene, perhaps due to a read error. The chain employs TRBV6-2 or TRBV6-3 and TRBJ2-3; D might be TRBD2 (5 bases). In germline, CDR1 is MNHEY, CDR2 SVGEGT. The CDR3 has 15 amino acids. CDR3 in DNA: TGTGCCAGCAGTTACTCGAGGGCATCACTACTTCCGCAGTCTTTT. Amino acid sequence: CASSYSRASLLPQSF.

The chain employs TRBV20-1 and TRBJ1-6; 10 nucleotides agree with TRBD1. Germline V gene lookup returns CDR1 DFQATT and CDR2 SNEGSKA (reference sequence). V gave up 6 bases and J gave up 7 bases; unmatched junction bases: 12. The CDR3 is 16 amino acids. The CDR3, as DNA: TGCAGTGCCCCGACGGGGACAGGGGTATGGAATTCACCCCTCCACTTT. Translating gives CSAPTGTGVWNSPLHF.

The chain couples TRBV6-6 to TRBJ2-3; no firm D call. V lost 5 bases and J lost 5, with 17 bases in between. The germline V gene has CDR1 MNHNY and CDR2 SVGAGI (reference sequence). The CDR3 loop spans 15 amino acids. The CDR3 reads CASSVRTPVGDTQYF. The CDR3 DNA follows: TGTGCCAGCAGTGTGAGGACCCCGGTAGGAGATACGCAGTATTTT.

This chain links TRBV28 with TRBJ1-2, with D perhaps TRBD1 (6 bases). CDR3 length: 15 residues. CDR1 is MDHEN, CDR2 SYDVKM, per germline. V gave up 5 bases and J gave up 7 bases, with 20 bases separating them. In DNA, the CDR3 is TGTGCCAGCAGTCCACCACGGACAGACCGTTTTGGCTACACCTTC. As protein: CASSPPRTDRFGYTF.

V is TRBV7-6 and J is TRBJ1-4; D possibly corresponds to TRBD1 (6 bases). This CDR3 is 15 amino acids long. Trimming removed 1 base from V and 6 bases from J, with 12 bases in between. Per germline, CDR1 SGHVS and CDR2 FNYEAQ. In nucleotides, the CDR3 is TGTGCCAGCAGCTTAGTTGGGGGCCGTGATGAAAAACTGTTTTTT. The encoded protein is CASSLVGGRDEKLFF.

This sequence joins TRBV12-3 or TRBV12-4 and TRBJ2-1; 10 bases map to TRBD2. Trimming at V came to 6 bases and at J to 3 bases, leaving 5 bases not matched to a gene. CDR3 length: 15 residues. This CDR3 is CASRQTSGVYNEQFF. CDR3 nucleotides: TGTGCCAGCAGGCAAACTAGCGGGGTCTACAATGAGCAGTTCTTC.

The genes are TRBV12-3 or TRBV12-4 and TRBJ1-1; D gene unclear. The CDR3 is 14 residues long. Trimming cost V 5 bases and J 1 base, with 11 bases left between them. The chain's CDR3 is CASSQGRANTEAFF. The CDR3, as DNA: TGTGCCAGCAGTCAAGGACGGGCGAACACTGAAGCTTTCTTT.

V gene TRBV19 combines with J gene TRBJ1-3, with unresolved D. The germline V and J ends were trimmed by 3 bases and 4 bases, with 13 bases remaining between them. Per the germline V gene, CDR1 is LNHDA and CDR2 is SQIVND (reference sequence). This CDR3 contains 15 residues. In DNA, the CDR3 is TGTGCCAGTAGTATCTTGGACGACGGGGGAAACACCATATATTTT. It encodes CASSILDDGGNTIYF.

This clonotype has only a few counts. The rearrangement links TRBV7-6 to TRBJ2-1; TRBD1 or TRBD2 may be the D gene (5 bases each). V lost 5 bases to trimming and J lost 5 bases, with 10 bases between them. This CDR3 has 13 residues. Germline loops: CDR1 SGHVS, CDR2 FNYEAQ. The chain's CDR3 is CASSMGPDNEQFF. In DNA, the CDR3 is TGTGCCAGCAGCATGGGACCAGACAATGAGCAGTTCTTC.

In its sample, this clonotype was seen a few times. The chain employs TRBV2 and TRBJ2-5, with TRBD2 matching 9 bases. This CDR3 is 16 amino acids long. The germline CDR1 and CDR2 sequences are SNHLY and FYNNEI. J gave up 1 base and V 3 bases, and 6 bases lay outside the gene matches. CDR3 in amino acids: CASSETAGGSQETQYF. CDR3 bases: TGTGCCAGCAGTGAGACGGCGGGGGGGAGCCAAGAGACCCAGTACTTC.